What follows are 11 T cell receptor beta chains derived from one specimen sequenced in a study of shared clonotypes between healthy human individuals (dated by TCRdb to about 2020). The library relied on the immunoSEQ multiplex PCR assay. As stored in TCRdb, this immuneACCESS dataset retains in-frame rearrangements with V and J assigned. A fraction of the clones does not appear; measured against another copy, unresolved V genes explain less than half of the discrepancy, and the remainder lacks a known reason. Present in this sample are 1.5 million to 2.5 million clones, about 95% of which were seen just once. Clones ranked in the top ten supply roughly 1.2% of the sample. CD8 naive samples were obtained by positive selection for CCR7 among CD45RO-negative cells, yielding a CD45RA+CCR7+ population from which TemRA cells were excluded. Sequenced material: naive CD8+ T cells sorted from blood. Interpreted using the paper, the cell subset or site label stands for: CD45RA+CCR7+. These receptors originate from a young man in good health.

The rearrangement uses TRBV30 and TRBJ2-2; unclear D gene. This CDR3 is built from 15 residues. The V and J ends lost 0 bases and 3 bases respectively, with 11 bases between them. Germline V CDR1 and CDR2: GTSNPN, SVGIG (reference sequence). CDR3 coding DNA: TGTGCCTGGAGTGTATCTCCCGACTACACCGGGGAGCTGTTTTTT. Translating it yields CAWSVSPDYTGELFF. Based on the CDR3 plus reference TRBV30 and TRBJ2-2, the full variable domain is SQTIHQWPATLVQPVGSPLSLECTVEGTSNPNLYWYRQAAGRGLQLLFYSVGIGQISSEVPQNLSASRPQDRQFILSSKKLLLSDSGFYLCAWSVSPDYTGELFFGEGSRLTVL.

CDR3 sequence reads: CASSGLPGQSSYEQYF. The CDR3 coding sequence is TGTGCCAGCAGTGGCCTACCGGGACAGTCCTCCTACGAGCAGTACTTC. V usage is TRBV6-1 and J usage is TRBJ2-7; TRBD1 aligns across 7 bases. V gave up 4 bases and J gave up 0 bases; unmatched junction bases: 9. The CDR3 has 16 amino acids. Germline CDR1 MNHNS, CDR2 SASEGT.

The V gene is TRBV7-9, the J gene TRBJ2-7, with D possibly matching TRBD2 (5 bases). The V end was cut by 8 bases, the J end by 5 bases, with 13 bases between. CDR1 SEHNR and CDR2 FQNEAQ come from the germline V gene (reference sequence). The CDR3 consists of 12 residues. The CDR3 sequence is CASGSLTHEQYF. The CDR3 region has the DNA TGTGCCAGCGGGAGTCTAACCCACGAGCAGTACTTC.

To note about this clone: The same CDR3 can be traced to other DNA sequences in this sample. V is TRBV7-2 and J is TRBJ1-1, with no clear D. Looked up from germline, CDR1 is SGHTA and CDR2 is FQGNSA. The CDR3 is 13 amino acids. Trimming took 5 bases from V and 1 from J, leaving 8 bases between them. For the CDR3, the DNA is TGTGCCAGCAGCCTCGAGACGAACACTGAAGCTTTCTTT. This codes for CASSLETNTEAFF.

Comment on this clone: This sample also contains other DNA sequences that code for the same CDR3. The rearrangement joins TRBV4-3 to TRBJ1-2; D is unresolved. V lost 0 bases to trimming and J lost 0 bases, with 5 bases between them. Germline V gene sequence: CDR1 LGHNA, CDR2 YSLEER. This CDR3 spans 14 amino acids. CDR3 sequence reads: CASSQDLANYGYTF. The CDR3 DNA follows: TGCGCCAGCAGCCAAGATCTAGCTAACTATGGCTACACCTTC.

The chain couples TRBV7-9 to TRBJ2-1; D ambiguous. The CDR3 covers 12 residues. Germline loops: CDR1 SEHNR, CDR2 FQNEAQ (reference sequence). Trimming took 6 bases from V and 5 from J, leaving 8 bases between them. As DNA, the CDR3 is TGTGCCAGCAGACAACCGGACAATGAGCAGTTCTTC. This codes for CASRQPDNEQFF.

The CDR3 DNA reads TGTGCCAGCAGTTCAAGCGGGGTGGCCGGACAGCCCCAGCATTTT. Translated: CASSSSGVAGQPQHF. The chain joins TRBV27 to TRBJ1-5; no clear D gene. Between the trimmed V and J ends, which lost 4 bases and 7 bases, there was a span of 17 bases. Germline V gene data show CDR1 as MNHEY and CDR2 as SMNVEV (reference sequence). This CDR3 comprises 15 residues.

This chain connects TRBV6-5 to TRBJ2-7; D not certain. The germline V gene encodes CDR1 MNHEY and CDR2 SVGAGI. Trimming left V 2 bases short and J 2 bases short, with 13 bases between. The CDR3 spans 15 residues. The CDR3 loop reads CASSYGYGLAYEQYF. As DNA, the CDR3 is TGTGCCAGCAGTTACGGTTACGGGTTGGCCTACGAGCAGTACTTC.

This clone was detected a few times. The sample contains more than one DNA sequence encoding this CDR3. The rearrangement joins TRBV5-1 to TRBJ1-1; possibly TRBD1 for D (6 bases). V was pared by 0 bases and J by 4 bases, with 7 bases between. CDR1 is SGHRS, CDR2 YFSETQ, per germline. This CDR3 spans 13 amino acids. The CDR3 DNA reads TGCGCCAGCAGCTTGGAGGGGGGCACTGAAGCTTTCTTT. Its protein product is CASSLEGGTEAFF.

This chain connects TRBV27 to TRBJ2-3, with D tentatively TRBD2 (6 bases). Germline V gene sequence: CDR1 MNHEY, CDR2 SMNVEV (reference sequence). V was clipped by 2 bases and J by 0 bases, with 9 bases between them. This CDR3 spans 15 amino acids. CDR3: CASSLPGGSTDTQYF. CDR3 nucleotide sequence: TGTGCCAGCAGTTTACCCGGGGGAAGCACAGATACGCAGTATTTT.

V gene TRBV6-5 combines with J gene TRBJ2-7, with D perhaps TRBD1 (5 bases). Germline V gene sequence: CDR1 MNHEY, CDR2 SVGAGI. The CDR3 extends over 14 amino acids. The V end lost 10 bases, the J end lost 3 bases, and 19 bases lay between the germline ends. CDR3 amino acids: CATTHLGQNYEQYF. DNA for the CDR3: TGTGCCACTACGCACCTGGGGCAGAACTACGAGCAGTACTTC.